Included here is one T cell receptor beta chain sequence, with context. The V end was cut by 3 bases, the J end by 6 bases, with 11 bases between. This CDR3 is 13 amino acids long. CDR1 KGHSH and CDR2 LQKENI come from the germline V gene. Allocation to cohorts depended on clinical history reported by the participants. Data came from immunoSEQ multiplex PCR; TCRdb stores just in-frame clones and leaves some out. The sample contains about 270,000 clones, around 93% of which appear only once. The data originate from a study of blood T cell repertoires in COVID-19. Study-level background: Whether acute or convalescent, the COVID-19 samples came from the United States, Italy and Spain. PBMCs, B-cell-depleted T cells, or T cells were the source of the cDNA or gDNA that made up the material.

The chain is built from TRBV18 and TRBJ1-1; no reliable D call. The sample was PBMCs or T cells enriched from blood (not recorded which). The TCR comes from a man between 35 and 55 years old who had been exposed to COVID-19. This CDR3 is CASSPPIHPEAFF. The CDR3 nucleotides read TGTGCCAGCTCACCGCCTATTCATCCTGAAGCTTTCTTT.